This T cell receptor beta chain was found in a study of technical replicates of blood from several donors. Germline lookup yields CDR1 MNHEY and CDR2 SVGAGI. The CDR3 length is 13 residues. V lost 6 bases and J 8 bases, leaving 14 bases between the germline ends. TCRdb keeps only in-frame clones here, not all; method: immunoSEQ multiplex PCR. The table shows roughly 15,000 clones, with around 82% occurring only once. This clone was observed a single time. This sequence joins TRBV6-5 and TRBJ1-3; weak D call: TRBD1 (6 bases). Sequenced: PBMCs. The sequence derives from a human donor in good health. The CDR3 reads CASSSDRFHTIYF. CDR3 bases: TGTGCCAGCAGCTCCGACAGGTTTCACACCATATATTTT.